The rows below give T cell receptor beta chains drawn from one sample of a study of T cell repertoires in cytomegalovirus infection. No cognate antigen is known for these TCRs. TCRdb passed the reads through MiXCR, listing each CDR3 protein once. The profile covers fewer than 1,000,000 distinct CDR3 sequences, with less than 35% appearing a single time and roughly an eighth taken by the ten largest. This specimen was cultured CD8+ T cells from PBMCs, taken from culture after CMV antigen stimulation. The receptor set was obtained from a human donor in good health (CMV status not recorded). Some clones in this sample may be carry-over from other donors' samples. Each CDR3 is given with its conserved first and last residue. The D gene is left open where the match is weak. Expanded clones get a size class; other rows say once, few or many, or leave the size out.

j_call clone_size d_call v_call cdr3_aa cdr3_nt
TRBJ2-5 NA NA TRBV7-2 CASRGGKWGFQETQYF TGTGCCAGCAGGGGGGGCAAGTGGGGGTTCCAAGAGACCCAGTACTTC
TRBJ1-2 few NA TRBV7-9 CASSSSAGRNTYGYTF TGTGCCAGCAGCTCCAGCGCGGGACGGAATACCTATGGCTACACCTTC
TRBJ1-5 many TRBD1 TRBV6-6 CASSWGDRHLLLNSNQPQHF TGTGCCAGCAGTTGGGGGGACAGACACCTATTGCTGAATAGCAATCAGCCCCAGCATTTT
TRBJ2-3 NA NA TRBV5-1 CASSPGGRFVDTQYF TGCGCCAGCAGCCCGGGGGGCCGATTTGTAGATACGCAGTATTTT
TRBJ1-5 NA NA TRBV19 CASMGGNQPQHF TGTGCCAGTATGGGAGGGAATCAGCCCCAGCATTTT
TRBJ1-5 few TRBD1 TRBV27 CASSLGGQGRYQPQHF TGTGCCAGCAGTTTGGGTGGACAGGGGAGGTATCAGCCCCAGCATTTT
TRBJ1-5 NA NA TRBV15 CATSRAGLSNQPQHF TGTGCCACCAGCAGAGCAGGGTTGAGCAATCAGCCCCAGCATTTT
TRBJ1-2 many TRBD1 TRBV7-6 CASSRRLGTGDLANYGYTF TGTGCCAGCAGCCGTCGATTAGGGACAGGGGACTTAGCTAACTATGGCTACACCTTC
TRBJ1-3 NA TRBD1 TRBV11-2 CASRSTGGEANTIYF TGTGCCAGCAGATCCACAGGGGGCGAGGCGAACACCATATATTTT
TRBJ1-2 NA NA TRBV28 CASSFRDYLGGYTF TGTGCCAGCAGCTTCCGGGACTACCTGGGGGGCTACACCTTC
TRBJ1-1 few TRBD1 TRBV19 CASWTGTNEAFF TGTGCCAGTTGGACAGGGACGAATGAAGCTTTCTTT
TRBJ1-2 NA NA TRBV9 CASLDRFYGYTF TGTGCCAGCCTAGACAGGTTCTATGGCTACACCTTC
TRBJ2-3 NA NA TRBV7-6 CASSKLGVLDTQYF TGTGCCAGCAGCAAATTAGGGGTTTTGGATACGCAGTATTTT
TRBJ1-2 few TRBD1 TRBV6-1 CASSAVGTGGSGYTF TGTGCCAGCAGTGCTGTAGGGACAGGGGGCAGTGGCTACACCTTC
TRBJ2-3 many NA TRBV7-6 CASSLGPQGGQYF TGTGCCAGCAGCTTAGGTCCTCAAGGTGGGCAGTATTTT
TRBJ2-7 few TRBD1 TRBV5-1 CASTRGQGLDEQYF TGCGCCAGCACGAGGGGACAGGGTTTGGACGAGCAGTACTTC
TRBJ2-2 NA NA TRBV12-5 CASGLVVGPNTGELFF TGTGCTAGTGGTTTGGTCGTGGGGCCGAACACCGGGGAGCTGTTTTTT
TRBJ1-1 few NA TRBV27 CASSFSSGVEAFF TGTGCCAGCAGTTTCTCGAGTGGGGTTGAAGCTTTCTTT
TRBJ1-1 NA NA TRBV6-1 CASSPNIPRSENTEAFF TGTGCCAGCAGTCCAAATATACCGAGGAGCGAAAACACTGAAGCTTTCTTT
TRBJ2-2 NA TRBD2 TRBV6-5 CASSYSGSGGRHTGELFF TGTGCCAGCAGTTACTCGGGCTCGGGGGGGCGGCACACCGGGGAGCTGTTTTTT
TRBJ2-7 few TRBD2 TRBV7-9 CASSRTSDSYEQYF TGTGCCAGCAGCCGGACTAGCGACTCCTACGAGCAGTACTTC
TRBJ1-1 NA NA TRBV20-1 CSARDVLLGTEAFF TGCAGTGCTAGAGATGTTTTATTGGGCACTGAAGCTTTCTTT
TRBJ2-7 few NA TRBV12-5 CASAPRQMGEQYF TGTGCTAGTGCCCCCCGACAGATGGGGGAGCAGTACTTC
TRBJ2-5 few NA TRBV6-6 CASSYSNSFGTQYF TGTGCCAGCAGTTACTCGAATTCATTCGGGACCCAGTACTTC
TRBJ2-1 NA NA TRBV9 CASSEGGSLYNEQFF TGTGCCAGCAGCGAGGGGGGGTCCCTCTACAATGAGCAGTTCTTC
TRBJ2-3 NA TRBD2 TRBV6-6 CASTTLGLPGGNTDTQYF TGTGCCAGCACCACCCTGGGATTGCCGGGGGGTAACACAGATACGCAGTATTTT
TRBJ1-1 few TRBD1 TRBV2 CASSDRVDTEAFF TGTGCCAGCAGCGACAGGGTAGACACTGAAGCTTTCTTT
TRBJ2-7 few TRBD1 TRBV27 CASMELRTGGGGEQYF TGTGCCAGCATGGAACTAAGGACAGGAGGCGGAGGTGAGCAGTACTTC
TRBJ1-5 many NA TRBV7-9 CASSGANQPQHF TGTGCCAGCTCGGGGGCTAATCAGCCCCAGCATTTT
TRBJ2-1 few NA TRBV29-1 CSVEAGAKYNEQFF TGCAGCGTTGAAGCGGGGGCCAAATACAATGAGCAGTTCTTC
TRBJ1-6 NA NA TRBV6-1 CASTWDGSGQNNSPLHF TGTGCCAGCACCTGGGACGGGAGCGGACAAAATAATTCACCCCTCCACTTT
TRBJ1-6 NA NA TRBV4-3 CASSQGSFHTDNSPLHF TGCGCCAGCAGCCAAGGGTCTTTTCACACCGATAATTCACCCCTCCACTTT
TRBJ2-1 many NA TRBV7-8 CASSLTLPTNNEQFF TGTGCCAGCAGCTTAACACTACCAACTAACAATGAGCAGTTCTTC
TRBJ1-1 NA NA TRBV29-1 CSEGSIYTEAFF TGCAGCGAGGGGAGCATTTACACTGAAGCTTTCTTT
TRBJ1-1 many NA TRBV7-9 CASSNPRVAHTEAFF TGTGCCAGCAGCAATCCCAGGGTGGCACACACTGAAGCTTTCTTT
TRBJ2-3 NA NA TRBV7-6 CASGGAGPWVRDTQYF TGTGCCAGCGGGGGGGCGGGGCCCTGGGTCAGAGATACGCAGTATTTT
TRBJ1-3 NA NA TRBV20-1 CSARGGFRDTIYF TGCAGTGCCCGCGGCGGGTTTCGGGACACCATATATTTT
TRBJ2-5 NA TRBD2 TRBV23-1 CASSQSKRSSGQETQYF TGCGCCAGCAGTCAATCGAAACGCTCTAGCGGGCAAGAGACCCAGTACTTC
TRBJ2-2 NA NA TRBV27 CASSPKLRGFGELFF TGTGCCAGCAGCCCAAAACTCCGGGGGTTCGGGGAGCTGTTTTTT
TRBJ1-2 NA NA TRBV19 CASSMDGFTYSSTNYGYTF TGTGCCAGTAGTATGGACGGGTTCACCTATTCGAGCACTAACTATGGCTACACCTTC
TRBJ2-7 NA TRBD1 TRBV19 CASSDRGDEQYF TGTGCCAGTTCCGACAGGGGCGACGAGCAGTACTTC
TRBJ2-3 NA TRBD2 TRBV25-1 CASTPRGGRGDTQYF TGTGCCAGCACACCCCGGGGGGGGCGAGGAGATACGCAGTATTTT